This TCR beta chain stems from a study of siplizumab effects on memory and regulatory T cells. Study conclusions and caveats: Naive T cells appeared more diverse than memory cells and seemed to be major alloresponse contributors. Unstimulated subsets accounted for the mapping of only a minor share of the clones that were alloreactive.

Germline V gene lookup returns CDR1 SNHLY and CDR2 FYNNEI. CDR3 length: 14 residues. Trimming removed 5 bases from V and 7 bases from J; junction bases left unmatched: 7. The protocol was immunoSEQ multiplex PCR, while the TCRdb copy is restricted to in-frame clones and leaves out a portion. The sample lists about 100,000 clones; 94% were seen once. This clone has just one count. Its antigen is undetermined. Sequencing used non-Treg CD4+ T cells sorted from blood. The chain is built from TRBV2 and TRBJ1-1; TRBD1 matches at 10 bases. This TCR was sampled from a human donor in good health. CDR3 residues: CASSMPGQGNEAFF. The CDR3, as DNA: TGTGCCAGCAGTATGCCGGGACAGGGGAATGAAGCTTTCTTT. Full variable domain (outside the CDR3, taken from reference TRBV2 and TRBJ1-1): EPEVTQTPSHQVTQMGQEVILRCVPISNHLYFYWYRQILGQKVEFLVSFYNNEISEKSEIFDDQFSVERPDGSNFTLKIRSTKLEDSAMYFCASSMPGQGNEAFFGQGTRLTVV.